The present TCR beta chain was sequenced within a study of blood T cell repertoires in COVID-19. Study information: Material from acute and convalescent COVID-19 was sourced from the United States, Italy and Spain. From T cells, B-cell-depleted T cells, or PBMCs came the material, which was cDNA or gDNA.

This clone was seen more than once but under ten times. Authors' analysis steps: Quantification of nucleated cells was approximated via reference gene primer amplification. Using immunoSEQ multiplex PCR, the repertoire was profiled, and TCRdb retains in-frame clones only, with some absent. V and J calls and clone size are those listed in that table; D and trimming were worked out from the DNA. The repertoire holds roughly 35,000 clones, with about 89% as singletons. The sequencing input was peripheral blood. The sequence came from a human donor in a cohort sampled during active COVID-19.

The CDR3 sequence is CASGQAGVQPQHF. The CDR3 DNA follows: TGTGCCAGCGGACAAGCAGGGGTTCAGCCCCAGCATTTT. The genes are TRBV28 and TRBJ1-5; D may be TRBD1 (6 bases). The V and J ends lost 8 bases and 6 bases respectively, with 14 bases between them. Germline loops: CDR1 MDHEN, CDR2 SYDVKM. CDR3 length equals 13 residues.